The rows below give T cell receptor beta chains drawn from one sample of a study of blood T cell repertoires in COVID-19. The data were produced by immunoSEQ multiplex PCR, yet TCRdb's version contains in-frame clones alone and is incomplete. The data hold just under 100,000 clones, with approximately 86% observed a single time. The sequenced sample was peripheral blood. These receptors all come from a woman aged 55-75 years in a cohort sampled during active or convalescent COVID-19. The CDR3 runs from the conserved cysteine through the conserved F or W. A D gene is named only where the DNA matches it firmly. Part of the rows lack a size; the others show once, few, many or a class for expanded clones.

clone_size,j_call,d_call,v_call,cdr3_nt,cdr3_aa
NA,TRBJ2-7,NA,TRBV6-5,TGTGCCAGCAGAAAGGACAACCATATCTACGAGCAGTACTTC,CASRKDNHIYEQYF
NA,TRBJ2-6,NA,TRBV12-3/TRBV12-4,TGTGCCAGCAGTTTGAGCGGGGCCAACGTCCTGACTTTC,CASSLSGANVLTF
NA,TRBJ1-1,TRBD1,TRBV2,TGTGCCAGCACCCTCGACGGGACAGGGGTCGCAATGAACACTGAAGCTTTCTTT,CASTLDGTGVAMNTEAFF
NA,TRBJ1-1,NA,TRBV7-2,TGTGCCAGCAGCTGGATGGGACATCTGAACACTGAAGCTTTCTTT,CASSWMGHLNTEAFF
NA,TRBJ2-1,NA,TRBV7-8,TGTGCCAGCAGCTTAGTCCCAGAAAGAAATCAGTTCTTC,CASSLVPERNQFF
NA,TRBJ2-7,NA,TRBV5-1,TGCGCCAGCAAGGACGGGAGTGCTATAAGCGAGCAGTACTTC,CASKDGSAISEQYF
NA,TRBJ2-1,NA,TRBV28,TGTGCCAGCAGTTTTGAGACTAGCTCCTACAATGAGCAGTTCTTC,CASSFETSSYNEQFF
NA,TRBJ1-5,NA,TRBV2,TGTGCCAGCAGTGAGGCCCGGGGTTCTGGGTATAGCAATCAGCCCCAGCATTTT,CASSEARGSGYSNQPQHF
NA,TRBJ1-1,NA,TRBV20-1,TGCAGTGCTCTTGGCGGCCTTGAAGCTTTCTTT,CSALGGLEAFF
few,TRBJ2-1,NA,TRBV11-2,TGTGCCAGCAGGAGCACCGCGGGAAATGAGCAGTTCTTC,CASRSTAGNEQFF
NA,TRBJ2-5,TRBD2,TRBV2,TGTGCCAGCAGTGAACTAGGGGTCAGGACTAGGCAGTACTTC,CASSELGVRTRQYF
NA,TRBJ2-1,TRBD1,TRBV27,TGTCCCCACCAGCGGGGACAGGGAATTTACAATGAGCAGTTCTTC,CPHQRGQGIYNEQFF
NA,TRBJ1-2,NA,TRBV5-6,TGTGCCAGCAGCTTGGAATCGATTAGGGGGGGCGGCTACACCTTC,CASSLESIRGGGYTF
NA,TRBJ2-5,TRBD2,TRBV6-1,TGTGCCAGCAGTGAAGCTCCCAGGACTAGCGGGAGGGAGACCCAGTACTTC,CASSEAPRTSGRETQYF
NA,TRBJ2-1,NA,TRBV6-5,TGTGCCAGCAGTTTAAATGGGCCGGGGGATGAGCAGTTCTTC,CASSLNGPGDEQFF
once,TRBJ1-2,TRBD1,TRBV2,TGTGCCAGCAGGGGACAGGGGTACTATGGCTACACCTTC,CASRGQGYYGYTF
NA,TRBJ1-4,NA,TRBV19,TGTGCCAGTATAGGGATTGCAGGGATAACGACTAATGAAAAACTGTTTTTT,CASIGIAGITTNEKLFF
NA,TRBJ2-1,TRBD2,TRBV7-9,TGTGCCAGCAGCTCTAGCGGGGGCACGAATGAGCAGTTCTTC,CASSSSGGTNEQFF
NA,TRBJ1-1,NA,TRBV11-2,TGTGCCAGCAGCCACTTCAGGGATCAGACCACTGAAGCTTTCTTT,CASSHFRDQTTEAFF
NA,TRBJ2-1,NA,TRBV18,TGTGCCAGCTCACTCAGAGTGACACCCCGGTCCTACAATGAGCAGTTCTTC,CASSLRVTPRSYNEQFF
NA,TRBJ1-5,NA,TRBV7-8,TGTGCCAGCAGCTTAGACGGGAATCAGCCCCAGCATTTT,CASSLDGNQPQHF
NA,TRBJ2-2,TRBD2,TRBV30,TGTGCCTGGATGAGGACGGGGGGGAAGAACACCGGGGAGCTGTTTTTT,CAWMRTGGKNTGELFF
NA,TRBJ2-1,TRBD2,TRBV29-1,TGCAGCGTTGGTTCGGGACTAGCGGGAGGGAATGAGCAGTTCTTC,CSVGSGLAGGNEQFF
NA,TRBJ2-7,TRBD1,TRBV10-2,TGCGCCAGCAATCCGGGACAGGGCCTCTACGAGCAGTACTTC,CASNPGQGLYEQYF
NA,TRBJ1-6,TRBD1,TRBV7-9,TGTGCCAGCAGACCGACGGACAGGGGCTCCTATAATTCACCCCTCCACTTT,CASRPTDRGSYNSPLHF
NA,TRBJ2-5,NA,TRBV7-8,TGTGCCAGCAGCTTAGCTCCAATGGAGACCCAGTACTTC,CASSLAPMETQYF
NA,TRBJ2-3,TRBD2,TRBV19,TGTGCCTCCCGGAGGAGCCTAGCGGGAGGCGGCGCAGATACGCAGTATTTT,CASRRSLAGGGADTQYF
NA,TRBJ1-4,NA,TRBV7-9,TGTGCCAGCAGCCCTTACAGAGCAACTAATGAAAAACTGTTTTTT,CASSPYRATNEKLFF
NA,TRBJ1-3,NA,TRBV30,TGTGCCTGGAGTGGGGGCAGTCCCCTCTCTGGAAACACCATATATTTT,CAWSGGSPLSGNTIYF